Sequencing of this T cell receptor (beta chain) was carried out in a study of early T cells in non-severe SARS-CoV-2 infection. As for the study in general: Chains stayed unpaired after sequencing of bulk RNA from unsorted whole blood.

To note about this clonotype: Its antigen remains unidentified.

Study findings and constraints: VDJdb matching favored anti-spike CD8 responses, missing private and CD4 specificities.

CDR3 length: 15 residues. Germline CDR1 and CDR2: SNHLY and FYNNEI. V lost 6 bases, J lost 7 bases, and 12 bases stayed unmatched. Tagging with unique molecular identifiers was applied to individual cDNA molecules. TCRdb analysed the 5' RACE reads with MiXCR anew, one entry per CDR3 protein. The table has tens of thousands of distinct CDR3 sequences, 3.5% to 5.5% seen once. This TCR derives from an adult who was a healthcare worker with PCR-confirmed SARS-CoV-2 infection or an uninfected control (not recorded which). Sequenced material: whole blood, taken at baseline. This rearrangement joins TRBV2 to TRBJ2-1; 7 nucleotides line up with TRBD1. CDR3 sequence (DNA): TGTGCCAGCAGCGATCAACAGGGGACGGGGAATGAGCAGTTCTTC. Residues: CASSDQQGTGNEQFF.